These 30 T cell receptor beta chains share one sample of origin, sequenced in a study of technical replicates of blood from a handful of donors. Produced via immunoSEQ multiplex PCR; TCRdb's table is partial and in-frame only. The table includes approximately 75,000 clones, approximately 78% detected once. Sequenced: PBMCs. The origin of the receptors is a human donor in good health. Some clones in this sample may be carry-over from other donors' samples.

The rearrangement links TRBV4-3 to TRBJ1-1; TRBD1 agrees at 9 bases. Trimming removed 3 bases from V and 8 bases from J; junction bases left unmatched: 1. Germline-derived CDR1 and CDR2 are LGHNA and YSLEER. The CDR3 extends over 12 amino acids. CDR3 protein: CASSQTGGEAFF. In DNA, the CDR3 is TGCGCCAGCAGCCAGACAGGGGGGGAAGCTTTCTTT.

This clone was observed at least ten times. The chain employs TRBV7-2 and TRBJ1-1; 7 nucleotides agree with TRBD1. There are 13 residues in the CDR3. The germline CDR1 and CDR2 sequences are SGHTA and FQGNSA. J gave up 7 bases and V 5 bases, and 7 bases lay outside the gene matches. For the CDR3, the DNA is TGTGCCAGCAGCCTTAGGGGACAGATTGAAGCTTTCTTT. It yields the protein CASSLRGQIEAFF.

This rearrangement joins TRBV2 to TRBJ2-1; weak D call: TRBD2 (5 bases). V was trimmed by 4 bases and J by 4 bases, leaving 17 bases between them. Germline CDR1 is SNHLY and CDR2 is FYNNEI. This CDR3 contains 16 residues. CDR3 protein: CASSVGGLAPYNEQFF. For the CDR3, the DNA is TGTGCCAGCAGTGTGGGCGGGCTAGCACCTTACAATGAGCAGTTCTTC.

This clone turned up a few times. CDR3 sequence (DNA): TGTGCCAGCAGCTTAGGGGCAAACAATGAGCAGTTCTTC. Residues: CASSLGANNEQFF. This chain links TRBV7-3 with TRBJ2-1; possible D gene TRBD1, 5 bases. The CDR3 extends over 13 amino acids. CDR1 is SGHTA, CDR2 FQGTGA, per germline. V was clipped by 2 bases and J by 5 bases, with 7 bases between them. The full variable domain, completed using reference TRBV7-3 and TRBJ2-1, is GAGVSQTPSNKVTEKGKYVELRCDPISGHTALYWYRQSLGQGPEFLIYFQGTGAADDSGLPNDRFFAVRPEGSVSTLKIQRTERGDSAVYLCASSLGANNEQFFGPGTRLTVL.

CDR3 region: CASRKSGGLDTQYF. DNA for the CDR3: TGTGCCAGCAGGAAAAGCGGGGGGCTCGATACGCAGTATTTT. V gene TRBV5-4 combines with J gene TRBJ2-3; TRBD2 matches 9 bases. The germline CDR1 and CDR2 sequences are SGHNT and YYREEE (reference sequence). After removal of 5 bases from V and 6 bases from J, the junction contained 7 bases not matched to a gene. The CDR3 length is 14 residues. The whole variable domain, remainder taken from reference TRBV5-4 and TRBJ2-3, is ETGVTQSPTHLIKTRGQQVTLRCSSQSGHNTVSWYQQALGQGPQFIFQYYREEENGRGNFPPRFSGLQFPNYSSELNVNALELDDSALYLCASRKSGGLDTQYFGPGTRLTVL.

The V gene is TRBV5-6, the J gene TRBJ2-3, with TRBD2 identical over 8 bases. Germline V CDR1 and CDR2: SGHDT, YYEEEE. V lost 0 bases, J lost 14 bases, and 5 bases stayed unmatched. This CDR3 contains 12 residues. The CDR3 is CASSLVGTSGYF. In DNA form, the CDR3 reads TGTGCCAGCAGCTTGGTTGGGACTAGTGGGTATTTT.

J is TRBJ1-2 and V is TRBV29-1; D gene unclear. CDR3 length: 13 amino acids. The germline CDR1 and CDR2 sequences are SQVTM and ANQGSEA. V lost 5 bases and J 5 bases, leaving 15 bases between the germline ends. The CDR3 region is CSVQEGTAYGYTF. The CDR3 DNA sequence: TGCAGCGTTCAGGAGGGTACCGCGTATGGCTACACCTTC.

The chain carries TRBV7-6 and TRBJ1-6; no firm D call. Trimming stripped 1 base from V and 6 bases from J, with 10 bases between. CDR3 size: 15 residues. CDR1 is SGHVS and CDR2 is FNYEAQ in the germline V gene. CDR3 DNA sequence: TGTGCCAGCAGCTTAGTGCCAGATCTTAATTCACCCCTCCACTTT. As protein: CASSLVPDLNSPLHF. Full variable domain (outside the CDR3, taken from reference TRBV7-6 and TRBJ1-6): GAGVSQSPRYKVTKRGQDVALRCDPISGHVSLYWYRQALGQGPEFLTYFNYEAQQDKSGLPNDRFSAERPEGSISTLTIQRTEQRDSAMYRCASSLVPDLNSPLHFGNGTRLTVT.

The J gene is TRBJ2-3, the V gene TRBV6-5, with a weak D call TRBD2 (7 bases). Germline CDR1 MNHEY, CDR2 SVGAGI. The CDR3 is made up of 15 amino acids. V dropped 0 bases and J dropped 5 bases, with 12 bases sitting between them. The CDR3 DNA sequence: TGTGCCAGCAGTTACTCGTGGGGGGGCGTAGATACGCAGTATTTT. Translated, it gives CASSYSWGGVDTQYF.

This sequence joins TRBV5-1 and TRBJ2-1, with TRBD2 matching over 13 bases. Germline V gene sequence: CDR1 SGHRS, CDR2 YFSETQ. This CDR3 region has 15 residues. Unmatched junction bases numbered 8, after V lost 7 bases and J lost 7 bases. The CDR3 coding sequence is TGCGCCAGCGGCAAACTAGCGGGGGGGCAGAATGAGCAGTTCTTC. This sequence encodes CASGKLAGGQNEQFF. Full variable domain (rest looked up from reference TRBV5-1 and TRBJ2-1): KAGVTQTPRYLIKTRGQQVTLSCSPISGHRSVSWYQQTPGQGLQFLFEYFSETQRNKGNFPGRFSGRQFSNSRSEMNVSTLELGDSALYLCASGKLAGGQNEQFFGPGTRLTVL.

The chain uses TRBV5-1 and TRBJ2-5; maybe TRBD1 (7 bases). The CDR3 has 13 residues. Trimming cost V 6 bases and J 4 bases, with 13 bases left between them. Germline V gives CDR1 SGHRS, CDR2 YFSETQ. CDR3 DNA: TGCGCCAGCATCGAGGAGGGGGCAGAGACCCAGTACTTC. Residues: CASIEEGAETQYF.

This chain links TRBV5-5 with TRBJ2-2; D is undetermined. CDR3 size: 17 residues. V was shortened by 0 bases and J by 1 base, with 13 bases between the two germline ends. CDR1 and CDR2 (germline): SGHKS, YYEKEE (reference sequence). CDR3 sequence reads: CASSLEFRVRNTGELFF. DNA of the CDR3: TGTGCCAGCAGCTTGGAATTTCGGGTGAGGAACACCGGGGAGCTGTTTTTT.

CDR3 coding DNA: TGTGCCATCAGTGTCGGGACAGGGAAAGATAATTCACCCCTCCACTTT. The encoded protein is CAISVGTGKDNSPLHF. V gene TRBV10-3 combines with J gene TRBJ1-6; 9 nucleotides align to TRBD1. The CDR3 spans 16 residues. Germline V lookup: CDR1 ENHRY, CDR2 SYGVKD. V dropped 4 bases and J dropped 5; count of bases not matched to a gene: 6.

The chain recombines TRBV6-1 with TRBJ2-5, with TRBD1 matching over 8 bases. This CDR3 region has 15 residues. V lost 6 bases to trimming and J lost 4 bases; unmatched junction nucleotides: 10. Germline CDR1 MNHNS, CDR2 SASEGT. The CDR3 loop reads CASSSGRGTGETQYF. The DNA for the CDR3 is TGTGCCAGCAGCTCAGGACGGGGGACAGGAGAGACCCAGTACTTC.

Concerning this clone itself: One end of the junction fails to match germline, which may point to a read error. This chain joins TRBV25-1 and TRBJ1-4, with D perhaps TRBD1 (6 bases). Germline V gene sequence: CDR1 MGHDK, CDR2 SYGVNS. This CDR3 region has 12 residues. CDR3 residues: CASSEYGGPLLF. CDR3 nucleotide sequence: TGTGCCAGCAGTGAATATGGGGGCCCACTGCTTTTT.

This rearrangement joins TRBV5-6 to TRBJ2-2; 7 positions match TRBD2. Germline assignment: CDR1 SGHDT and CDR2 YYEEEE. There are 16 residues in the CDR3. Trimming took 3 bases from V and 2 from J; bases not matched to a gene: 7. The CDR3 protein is CASSSPAGLNTGELFF. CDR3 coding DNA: TGTGCCAGCAGCTCTCCAGCGGGATTAAACACCGGGGAGCTGTTTTTT.

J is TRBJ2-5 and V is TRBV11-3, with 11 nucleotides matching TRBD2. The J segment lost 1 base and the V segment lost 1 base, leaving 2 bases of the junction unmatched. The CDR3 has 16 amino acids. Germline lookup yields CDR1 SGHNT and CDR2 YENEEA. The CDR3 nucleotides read TGTGCCAGCAGCTTAGGCCTAGCGGGAGGCCAAGAGACCCAGTACTTC. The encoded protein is CASSLGLAGGQETQYF. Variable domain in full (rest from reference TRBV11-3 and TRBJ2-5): EAGVVQSPRYKIIEKKQPVAFWCNPISGHNTLYWYLQNLGQGPELLIRYENEEAVDDSQLPKDRFSAERLKGVDSTLKIQPAELGDSAVYLCASSLGLAGGQETQYFGPGTRLLVL.

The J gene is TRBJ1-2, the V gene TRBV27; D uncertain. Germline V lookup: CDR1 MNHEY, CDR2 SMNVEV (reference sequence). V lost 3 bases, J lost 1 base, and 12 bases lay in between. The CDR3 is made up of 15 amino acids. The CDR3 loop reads CASSFLSEINYGYTF. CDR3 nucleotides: TGTGCCAGCAGTTTTCTCTCGGAGATTAACTATGGCTACACCTTC.

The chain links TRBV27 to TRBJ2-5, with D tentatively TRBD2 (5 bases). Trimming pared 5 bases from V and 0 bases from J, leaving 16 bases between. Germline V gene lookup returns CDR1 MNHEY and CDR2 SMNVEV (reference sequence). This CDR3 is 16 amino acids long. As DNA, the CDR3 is TGTGCCAGCAGTCTTACGGGGTCCACGCACCAAGAGACCCAGTACTTC. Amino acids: CASSLTGSTHQETQYF.

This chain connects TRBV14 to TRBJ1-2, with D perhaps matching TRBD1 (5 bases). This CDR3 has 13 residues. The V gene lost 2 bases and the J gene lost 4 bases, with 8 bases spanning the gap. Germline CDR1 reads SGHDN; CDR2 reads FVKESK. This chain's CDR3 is CASSQQGSYGYTF. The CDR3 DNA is TGTGCCAGCAGCCAACAGGGTAGCTATGGCTACACCTTC.

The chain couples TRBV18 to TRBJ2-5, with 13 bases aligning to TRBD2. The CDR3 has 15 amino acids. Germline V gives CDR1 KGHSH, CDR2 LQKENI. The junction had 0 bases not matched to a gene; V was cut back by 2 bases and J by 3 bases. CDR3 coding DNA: TGTGCCAGCTCACCAGGGACTAGCGGGGAAGAGACCCAGTACTTC. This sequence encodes CASSPGTSGEETQYF. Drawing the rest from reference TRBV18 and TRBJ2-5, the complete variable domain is NAGVMQNPRHLVRRRGQEARLRCSPMKGHSHVYWYRQLPEEGLKFMVYLQKENIIDESGMPKERFSAEFPKEGPSILRIQQVVRGDSAAYFCASSPGTSGEETQYFGPGTRLLVL.

CDR3 loop: CASSLVSNEQFF. CDR3 bases: TGTGCCAGCAGCTTAGTTAGCAATGAGCAGTTCTTC. The V gene is TRBV7-6, the J gene TRBJ2-1; no clear D gene. There are 12 residues in the CDR3. Trimming cost V 1 base and J 6 bases, with 4 bases left between them. CDR1 SGHVS and CDR2 FNYEAQ come from the germline V gene.

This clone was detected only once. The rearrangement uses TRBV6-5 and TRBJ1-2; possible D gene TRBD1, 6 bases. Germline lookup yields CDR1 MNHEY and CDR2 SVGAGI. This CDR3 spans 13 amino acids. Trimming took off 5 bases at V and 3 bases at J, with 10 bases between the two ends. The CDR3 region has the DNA TGTGCCAGCAGTAGACAGGTTTACTATGGCTACACCTTC. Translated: CASSRQVYYGYTF.

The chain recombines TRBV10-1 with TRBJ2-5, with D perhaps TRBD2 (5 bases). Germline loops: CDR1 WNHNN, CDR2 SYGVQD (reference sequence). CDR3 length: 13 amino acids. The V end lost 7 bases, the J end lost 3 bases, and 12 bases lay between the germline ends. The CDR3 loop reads CASTPGREETQYF. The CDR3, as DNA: TGCGCCAGCACTCCGGGAAGAGAAGAGACCCAGTACTTC.

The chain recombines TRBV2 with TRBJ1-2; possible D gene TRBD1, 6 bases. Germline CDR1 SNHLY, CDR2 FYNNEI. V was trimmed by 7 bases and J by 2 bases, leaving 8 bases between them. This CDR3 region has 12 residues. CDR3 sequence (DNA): TGTGCCAGCAACAGGGAGAACTATGGCTACACCTTC. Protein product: CASNRENYGYTF.

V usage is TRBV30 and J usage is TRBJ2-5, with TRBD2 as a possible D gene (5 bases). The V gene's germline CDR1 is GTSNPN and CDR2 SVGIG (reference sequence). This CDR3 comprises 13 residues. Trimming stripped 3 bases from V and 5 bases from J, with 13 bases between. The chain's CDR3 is CAWRTRGMETQYF. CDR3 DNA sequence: TGTGCCTGGAGGACCAGAGGGATGGAGACCCAGTACTTC.

The CDR3 loop is CASSLRGGASNEQYF. Here the CDR3 DNA reads TGTGCCAGCAGTTTACGGGGAGGGGCGAGCAACGAGCAGTACTTC. The chain employs TRBV27 and TRBJ2-7; the match to TRBD2 covers 7 bases. V trimming: 2 bases; J trimming: 5 bases; junction bases outside the gene matches: 9. The CDR3 spans 15 residues. Germline loops: CDR1 MNHEY, CDR2 SMNVEV (reference sequence).

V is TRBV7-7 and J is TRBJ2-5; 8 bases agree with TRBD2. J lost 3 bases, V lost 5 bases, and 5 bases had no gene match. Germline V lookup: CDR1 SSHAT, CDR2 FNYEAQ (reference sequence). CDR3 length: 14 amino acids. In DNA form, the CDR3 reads TGTGCCAGCAGCCCCCAAGCGGGAGAAGAGACCCAGTACTTC. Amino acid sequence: CASSPQAGEETQYF.

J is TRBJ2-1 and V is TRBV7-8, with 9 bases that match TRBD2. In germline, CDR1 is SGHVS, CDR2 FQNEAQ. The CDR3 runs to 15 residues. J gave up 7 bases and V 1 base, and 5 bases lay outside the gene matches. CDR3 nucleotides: TGTGCCAGCAGCTTAGGCGGGAGGGGGGATAATGAGCAGTTCTTC. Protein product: CASSLGGRGDNEQFF.

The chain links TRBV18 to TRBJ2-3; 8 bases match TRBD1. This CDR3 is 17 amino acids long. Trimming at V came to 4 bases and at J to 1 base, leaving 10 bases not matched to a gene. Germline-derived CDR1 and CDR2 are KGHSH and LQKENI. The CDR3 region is CASSQTETGDGTDTQYF. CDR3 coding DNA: TGTGCCAGCTCACAGACCGAGACAGGGGATGGCACAGATACGCAGTATTTT.